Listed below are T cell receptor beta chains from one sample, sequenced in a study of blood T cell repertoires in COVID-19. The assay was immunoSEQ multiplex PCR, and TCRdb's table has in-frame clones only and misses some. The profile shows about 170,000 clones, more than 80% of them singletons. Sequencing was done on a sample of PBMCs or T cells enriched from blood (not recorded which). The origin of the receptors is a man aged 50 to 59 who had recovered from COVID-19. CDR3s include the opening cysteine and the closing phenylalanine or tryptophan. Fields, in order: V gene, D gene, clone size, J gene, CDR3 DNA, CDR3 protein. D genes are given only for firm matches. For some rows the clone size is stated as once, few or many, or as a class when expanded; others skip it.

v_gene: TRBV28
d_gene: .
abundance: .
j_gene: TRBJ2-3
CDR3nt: TGTGCCAGCAGTTTGACGCGGGGATACACAGATACGCAGTATTTT
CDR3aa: CASSLTRGYTDTQYF

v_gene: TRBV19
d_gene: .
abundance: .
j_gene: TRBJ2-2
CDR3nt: TGTGCCAGTAGTAGAGGGAGAACAACCGGGGAGCTGTTTTTT
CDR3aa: CASSRGRTTGELFF

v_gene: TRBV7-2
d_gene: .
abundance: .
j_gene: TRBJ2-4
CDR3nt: TGTGCCAGCAGCTTAAGGCTAGGCAAAAACATTCAGTACTTC
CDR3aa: CASSLRLGKNIQYF

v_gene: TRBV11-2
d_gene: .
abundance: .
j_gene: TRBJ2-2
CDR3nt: TGTGCCAGCAGCGGACAAGTCCTGGCCACGAACACCGGGGAGCTGTTTTTT
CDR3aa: CASSGQVLATNTGELFF

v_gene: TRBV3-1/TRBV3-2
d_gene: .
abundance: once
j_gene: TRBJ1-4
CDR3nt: TGTGCCAGCAGCCAAGTGGGGGGGAATGAAAAACTGTTTTTT
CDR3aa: CASSQVGGNEKLFF

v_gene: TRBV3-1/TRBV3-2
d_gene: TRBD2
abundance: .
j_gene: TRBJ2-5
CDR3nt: TGTGCCAGCAGCCCGACGACTAGCGGGGCCCAGTACTTC
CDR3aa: CASSPTTSGAQYF

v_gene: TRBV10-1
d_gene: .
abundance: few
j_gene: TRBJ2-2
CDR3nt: TGCGCCAGCACCCCCGTTATCACCGGGGAGCTGTTTTTT
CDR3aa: CASTPVITGELFF

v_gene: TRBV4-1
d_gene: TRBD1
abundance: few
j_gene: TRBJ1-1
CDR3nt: TGCGCCAGCAGCCAAGCCTGGGGACAGACAAACACTGAAGCTTTCTTT
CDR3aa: CASSQAWGQTNTEAFF

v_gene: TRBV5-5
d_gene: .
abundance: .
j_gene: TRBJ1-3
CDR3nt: TGTGCCAGCAGCTCCCATCTTGGGCAAACTGGAAACACCATATATTTT
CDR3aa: CASSSHLGQTGNTIYF

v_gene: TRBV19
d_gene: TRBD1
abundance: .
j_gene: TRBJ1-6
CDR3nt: TGTGCCAGTAGTAGCCAGACAGGGGCTGGGTCACCCCTCCACTTT
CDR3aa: CASSSQTGAGSPLHF

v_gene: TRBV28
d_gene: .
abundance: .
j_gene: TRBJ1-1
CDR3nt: TGTGCCAGCAGTTTCTCGGGGTATAGCACTGAAGCTTTCTTT
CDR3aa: CASSFSGYSTEAFF

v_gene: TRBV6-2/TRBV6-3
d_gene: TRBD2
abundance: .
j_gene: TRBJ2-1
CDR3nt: TGTGCCAGCAGTTACGCGGGGGTAGCCAGTGAGCAGTTCTTC
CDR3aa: CASSYAGVASEQFF

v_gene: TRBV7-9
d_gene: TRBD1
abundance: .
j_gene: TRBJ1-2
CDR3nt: TGTGCCAGCAGCTTAGCGGGGACAGATGGCTACACCTTC
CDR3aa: CASSLAGTDGYTF

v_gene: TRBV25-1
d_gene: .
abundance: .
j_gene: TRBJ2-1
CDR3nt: TGTGCCAGCAGTAGAGGTTATGAGCAGTTCTTC
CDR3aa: CASSRGYEQFF

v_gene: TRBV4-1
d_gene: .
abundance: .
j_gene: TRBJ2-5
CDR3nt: TGCGCCAGCAGCCCCTATACAGGGTCAGGGGAGACCCAGTACTTC
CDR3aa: CASSPYTGSGETQYF

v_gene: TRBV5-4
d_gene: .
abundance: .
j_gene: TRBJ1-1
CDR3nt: TGTGCCAGCAGCAAACAGGGTGTGAACACTGAAGCTTTCTTT
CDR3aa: CASSKQGVNTEAFF

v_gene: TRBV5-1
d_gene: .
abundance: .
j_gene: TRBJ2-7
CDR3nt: TGCGCCAGCAGCTTGGAGTGGACAGCTGGCTACGAGCAGTACTTC
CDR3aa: CASSLEWTAGYEQYF

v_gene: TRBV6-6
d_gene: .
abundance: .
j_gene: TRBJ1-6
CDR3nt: TGTGCCAGCAGTCTAATGGCCTTCGGGGGGAGGCTGAATTCACCCCTCCACTTT
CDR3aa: CASSLMAFGGRLNSPLHF

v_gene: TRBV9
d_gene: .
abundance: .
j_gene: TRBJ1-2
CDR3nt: TGTGCCAGCAGCGTAGGACTCCATGGCTACACCTTC
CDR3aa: CASSVGLHGYTF

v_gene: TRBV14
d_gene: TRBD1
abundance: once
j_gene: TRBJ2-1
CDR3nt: TGTGCCAGCAGCCAACAGGGGGTAGCCTACAATGAGCAGTTCTTC
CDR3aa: CASSQQGVAYNEQFF

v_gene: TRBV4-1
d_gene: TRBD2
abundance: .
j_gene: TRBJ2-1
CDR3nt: TGCGCCAGCAGCCAAGGACTAGCGGGAAGGTACAATGAGCAGTTCTTC
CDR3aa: CASSQGLAGRYNEQFF

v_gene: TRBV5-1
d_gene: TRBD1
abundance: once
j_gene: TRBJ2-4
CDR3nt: TGCGCCAGCAGCTTATGGGGACAGGGGGCCAAAAACATTCAGTACTTC
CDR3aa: CASSLWGQGAKNIQYF

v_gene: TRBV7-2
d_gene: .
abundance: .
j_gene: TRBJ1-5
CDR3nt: TGTGCCAGCAGCTTAGAAGGGGGACAGCCCCAGCATTTT
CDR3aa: CASSLEGGQPQHF

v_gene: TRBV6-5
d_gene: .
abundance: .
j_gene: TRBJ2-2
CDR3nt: TGTGCCAGCAGCCGCCAGGGCTCGAACACCGGGGAGCTGTTTTTT
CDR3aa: CASSRQGSNTGELFF

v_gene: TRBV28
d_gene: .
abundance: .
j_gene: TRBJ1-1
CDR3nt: TGTGCCAGCAGTTTATACGGGAACACTGAAGCTTTCTTT
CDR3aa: CASSLYGNTEAFF

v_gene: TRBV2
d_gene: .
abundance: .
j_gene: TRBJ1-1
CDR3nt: TGTGCCAGCAGTGAAAGGCGGCAGAGGAACACTGAAGCTTTCTTT
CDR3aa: CASSERRQRNTEAFF

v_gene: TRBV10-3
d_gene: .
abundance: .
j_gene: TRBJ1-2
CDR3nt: TGTGCCATCAGTCACGCTGGGCCCACCCGGGGCTACACCTTC
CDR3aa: CAISHAGPTRGYTF

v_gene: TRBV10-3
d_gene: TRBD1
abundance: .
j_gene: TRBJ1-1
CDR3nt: TGTGCCATCAGTGACCCTTACAGGGGCACTGAAGCTTTCTTT
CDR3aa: CAISDPYRGTEAFF

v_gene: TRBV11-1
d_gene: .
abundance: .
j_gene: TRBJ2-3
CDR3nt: TGTGCCAGCAGCCCACGGACAGTGATGTTATCTACGCAGTATTTT
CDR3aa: CASSPRTVMLSTQYF

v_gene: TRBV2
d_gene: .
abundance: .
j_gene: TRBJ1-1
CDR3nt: TGTGCCAGCAGTAAAAGCGCAGCCTTGAACACTGAAGCTTTCTTT
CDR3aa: CASSKSAALNTEAFF

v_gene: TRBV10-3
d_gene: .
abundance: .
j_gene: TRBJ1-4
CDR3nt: TGTGCCATCAGTGAGAGCGGGGCAACTAATGAAAAACTGTTTTTT
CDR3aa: CAISESGATNEKLFF

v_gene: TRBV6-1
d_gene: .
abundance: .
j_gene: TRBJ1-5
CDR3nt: TGTGCCAGCAGTGATCCGACTCCAGACCAGCCCCAGCATTTT
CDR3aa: CASSDPTPDQPQHF

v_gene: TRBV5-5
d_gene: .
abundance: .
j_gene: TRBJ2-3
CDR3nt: TGTGCCAGCAGTTCCTTGGCGGGCAGAACAGATACGCAGTATTTT
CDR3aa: CASSSLAGRTDTQYF

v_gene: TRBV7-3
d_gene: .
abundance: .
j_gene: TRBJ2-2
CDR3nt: TGTGCCAGCAGCTTGGGACACAACACCGGGGAGCTGTTTTTT
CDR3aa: CASSLGHNTGELFF

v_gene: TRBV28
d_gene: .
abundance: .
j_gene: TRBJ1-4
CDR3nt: TGTGCCAGCAGTCTGCCGGGAGAAAAACTGTTTTTT
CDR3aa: CASSLPGEKLFF

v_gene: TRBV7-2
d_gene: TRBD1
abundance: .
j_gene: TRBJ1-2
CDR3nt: TGTGCCAGCAGCCTAAGAGGACCAGGGGGGCATGGCTACACCTTC
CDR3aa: CASSLRGPGGHGYTF

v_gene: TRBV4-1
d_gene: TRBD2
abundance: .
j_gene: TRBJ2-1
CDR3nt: TGCGCCAGCAGCCACCTGCGGGGGGGCGACCTGAATGAGCAGTTCTTC
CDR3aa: CASSHLRGGDLNEQFF

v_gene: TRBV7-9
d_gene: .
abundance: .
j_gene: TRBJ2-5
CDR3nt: TGTGCCAGCAGCTTACTCAGTCGGGTCGGCGGCGTGTTTCAAGAGACCCAGTACTTC
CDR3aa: CASSLLSRVGGVFQETQYF

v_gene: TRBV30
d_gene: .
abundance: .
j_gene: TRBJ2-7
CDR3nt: TGTGCCTGGTCTAGGACTTTCCGGTACGAGCAGTACTTC
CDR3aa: CAWSRTFRYEQYF

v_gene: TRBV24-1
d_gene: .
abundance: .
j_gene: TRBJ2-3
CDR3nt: TGTGCCACCAGTGATTTGCAATGGGGAGGTCCGGATACGCAGTATTTT
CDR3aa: CATSDLQWGGPDTQYF

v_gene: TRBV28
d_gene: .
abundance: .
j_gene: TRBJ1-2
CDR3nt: TGTGCCAGCAACGCAGGGGCGTTACATGGCTACACCTTC
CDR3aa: CASNAGALHGYTF

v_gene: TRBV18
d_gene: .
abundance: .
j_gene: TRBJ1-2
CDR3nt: TGTGCCAGCTCACCACTGGCAGGGGATCGCGGCTACACCTTC
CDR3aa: CASSPLAGDRGYTF

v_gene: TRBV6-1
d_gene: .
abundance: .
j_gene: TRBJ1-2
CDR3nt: TGTGCCAGCAGTGAAGCGCTAGGACACCTCTATGGCTACACCTTC
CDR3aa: CASSEALGHLYGYTF

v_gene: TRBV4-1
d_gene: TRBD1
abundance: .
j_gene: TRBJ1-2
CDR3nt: TGCGCCAGCAGCCAGGAGGGGGCCAACTATGGCTACACCTTC
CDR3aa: CASSQEGANYGYTF

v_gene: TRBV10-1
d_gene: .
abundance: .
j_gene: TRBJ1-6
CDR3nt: TGCGCCAGTCCAAAATACAGGTGGGATTCACCCCTCCACTTT
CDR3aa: CASPKYRWDSPLHF

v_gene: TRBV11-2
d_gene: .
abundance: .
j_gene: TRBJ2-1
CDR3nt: TGTGCCAGCAGCTTAGATCCTAGAGGACATAAGCTCTTC
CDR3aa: CASSLDPRGHKLF

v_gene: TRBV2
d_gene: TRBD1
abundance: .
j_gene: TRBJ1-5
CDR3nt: TGTGCCAGCAGCCCAGGGGGTGGTCAGCCCCAGCATTTT
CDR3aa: CASSPGGGQPQHF

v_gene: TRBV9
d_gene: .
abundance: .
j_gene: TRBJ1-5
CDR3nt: TGTGCCAGCAGCCCTGGTGAAGGGGGAGTACAGCAGCCCCAGCATTTT
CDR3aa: CASSPGEGGVQQPQHF